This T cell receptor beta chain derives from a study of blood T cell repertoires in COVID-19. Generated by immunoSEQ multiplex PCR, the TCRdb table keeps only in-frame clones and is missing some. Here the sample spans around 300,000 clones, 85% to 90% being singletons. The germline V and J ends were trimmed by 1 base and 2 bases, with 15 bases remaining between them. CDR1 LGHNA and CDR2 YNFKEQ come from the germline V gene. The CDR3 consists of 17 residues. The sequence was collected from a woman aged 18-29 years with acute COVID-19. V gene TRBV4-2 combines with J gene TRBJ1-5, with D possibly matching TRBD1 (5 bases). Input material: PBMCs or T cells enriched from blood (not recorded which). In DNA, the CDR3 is TGTGCCAGCAGCCAAGGATCCCAGGGTGGAGGCAATCAGCCCCAGCATTTT. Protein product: CASSQGSQGGGNQPQHF.